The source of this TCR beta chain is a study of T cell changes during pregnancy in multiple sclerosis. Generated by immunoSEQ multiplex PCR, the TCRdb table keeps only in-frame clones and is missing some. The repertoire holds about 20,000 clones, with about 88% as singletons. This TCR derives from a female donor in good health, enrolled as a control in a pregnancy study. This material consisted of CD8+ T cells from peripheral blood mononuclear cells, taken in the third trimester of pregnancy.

CDR3 DNA: TGCGCCAGCAGCACTCGACTAGCGGGGGGCACAGATACGCAGTATTTT. Its translation is CASSTRLAGGTDTQYF. The chain couples TRBV4-1 to TRBJ2-3; TRBD2 matches 12 bases. Germline V gene sequence: CDR1 MGHRA, CDR2 YSYEKL. V dropped 5 bases and J dropped 1; count of bases not matched to a gene: 4. This CDR3 is 16 amino acids long.